The present T cell receptor (beta chain) was sequenced within a study of siplizumab effects on memory and regulatory T cells. From germline, CDR1 is KGHSH and CDR2 LQKENI. The CDR3 sequence is 16 residues long. The V end lost 6 bases, the J end lost 7 bases, and 22 bases lay between the germline ends. Generated by immunoSEQ multiplex PCR, the TCRdb table keeps only in-frame clones and is missing some. The sample lists 65,000 to 85,000 clones, 93% occurring once. The chain employs TRBV18 and TRBJ2-1; D tentatively fits TRBD1 or TRBD2 (6 bases each). Input material: CD8+ T cells sorted from blood. The clonotype was recovered from a human donor in good health. CDR3 sequence reads: CASSPRDGGTGNEQFF. DNA of the CDR3: TGTGCCAGCTCGCCGCGTGACGGGGGCACAGGGAATGAGCAGTTCTTC.